Included here is one TCR beta chain sequence, with context. Produced via immunoSEQ multiplex PCR; TCRdb's table is partial and in-frame only. The sample lists around 51,000 clones, approximately 94% occurring once. The data were obtained in a study of T cell changes during pregnancy in multiple sclerosis. CDR3 length: 14 amino acids. The germline V gene encodes CDR1 SNHLY and CDR2 FYNNEI. Trimming left V 5 bases short and J 2 bases short, with 12 bases between. The rearrangement links TRBV2 to TRBJ2-5; D is unresolved. The TCR sequence derives from a female donor with multiple sclerosis, enrolled in a pregnancy study. Sequencing was performed on CD4+ T cells from peripheral blood mononuclear cells, taken in the second trimester of pregnancy. CDR3 sequence (DNA): TGTGCCAGCAGTTGGCAGGTTCGACAAGAGACCCAGTACTTC. Encoded protein: CASSWQVRQETQYF.